This TCR beta chain was sequenced in a study of OX40 agonist ivuxolimab in advanced cancers. Study overall: Ivuxolimab was delivered to patients intravenously every 2 weeks at doses spanning 0.01 to 10 mg/kg. Study-wide results and limits: No determination was made of the antigen specificity of the expanded peripheral T cells. Expanded clones were, on average, more numerous among CD8+ T cells than CD4+. Doses of 0.1 to 3.0 mg/kg were accompanied by clonal expansion of CD4+ and CD8+ blood T cells by week 6.

On this clone: Its antigen is still unknown.

The data were produced by immunoSEQ multiplex PCR, yet TCRdb's version contains in-frame clones alone and is incomplete. There are fewer than 40,000 clones in the sample; about 83% occur only once, and 9.5% to 15% lies in the top ten. The germline CDR1 and CDR2 sequences are SGHNT and YENEEA. CDR3 length equals 16 residues. V dropped 0 bases and J dropped 8; count of bases not matched to a gene: 8. This TCR came from an adult with an advanced solid tumor such as melanoma, head and neck, liver or kidney cancer. The J gene is TRBJ2-1, the V gene TRBV11-3; 9 bases agree with TRBD2. The sample was CD4+ or CD8+ T cells sorted from blood, taken in a trial of the OX40 agonist ivuxolimab. The CDR3 DNA reads as TGTGCCAGCAGCTTAGACGGCGGGAGGGCCGGGGATGAGCAGTTCTTC. This gives the protein CASSLDGGRAGDEQFF.